Each of the 6 T cell receptor beta chains below was sequenced from the same sample in a study of T-cell memory formation after mild COVID-19. One entry per CDR3 protein results from TCRdb running MiXCR on the 5' RACE reads. The top ten hold approximately 8% of the sample, which has around 510,000 distinct CDR3 sequences, roughly a fifth seen once. Sequencing input: PBMCs or a T cell subset sorted from them (not recorded which). These receptors were obtained from an adult woman who had mild COVID-19 (a few samples of this study predate the infection). Cell type and time point are not known.

This chain uses TRBV19 with TRBJ2-1; a weak D match, TRBD2 (5 bases). Germline V gene lookup returns CDR1 LNHDA and CDR2 SQIVND (reference sequence). The CDR3 is 15 amino acids. The V end was cut by 4 bases, the J end by 4 bases, with 14 bases between. The CDR3 loop is CASSKRSGLYNEQFF. The CDR3 DNA sequence: TGTGCCAGTAGTAAGCGAAGCGGATTATACAATGAGCAGTTCTTC.

V is TRBV18 and J is TRBJ2-3; possibly TRBD1 for D (7 bases). V lost 5 bases, J lost 5 bases, and 17 bases lay in between. The CDR3 consists of 15 residues. Germline assignment: CDR1 KGHSH and CDR2 LQKENI. The CDR3: CASSTGTHRGDTQYF. DNA for the CDR3: TGTGCCAGCTCAACCGGGACTCACAGGGGAGATACGCAGTATTTT.

This clonotype was observed a handful of times. One end of the junction does not line up with germline, which may come from a read error. The genes are TRBV7-7 and TRBJ2-2; the match to TRBD2 covers 8 bases. CDR1 is SSHAT and CDR2 is FNYEAQ in the germline V gene (reference sequence). This CDR3 has 16 amino acids. This chain's CDR3 is CASSYTSGFNTGELFF. The CDR3 DNA follows: TGTGCTAGCAGCTACACTAGCGGATTTAACACCGGGGAGCTGTTTTTT.

This clonotype was detected only a few times. The V call is TRBV12-3 or TRBV12-4, the J call TRBJ2-5; 7 bases are shared with TRBD1. Unmatched junction bases numbered 12, after V lost 6 bases and J lost 2 bases. The CDR3 consists of 16 residues. The CDR3 loop reads CASRRTGTVGQETQYF. CDR3 nucleotides: TGTGCCAGCAGGCGAACCGGGACAGTTGGTCAAGAGACCCAGTACTTC.

This clonotype was observed a few times. DNA for the CDR3: TGTGCCAGCAGCTATGGACAGATCGAAGCTTTCTTT. Encoded protein: CASSYGQIEAFF. The chain joins TRBV3-1 to TRBJ1-1; possibly TRBD1 for D (6 bases). The CDR3 length is 12 residues. Trimming left V 5 bases short and J 8 bases short, with 12 bases between. In germline, CDR1 is LGHDT, CDR2 YNNKEL (reference sequence).

This chain joins TRBV7-8 and TRBJ2-3, with a possible D match to TRBD2 (7 bases). Looked up from germline, CDR1 is SGHVS and CDR2 is FQNEAQ. The CDR3 consists of 17 residues. V was trimmed by 5 bases and J by 0 bases, leaving 18 bases between them. The CDR3 DNA is TGTGCCAGCAGCGCGCGGGGGCGGGGGCCGAGCACAGATACGCAGTATTTT. This sequence encodes CASSARGRGPSTDTQYF.